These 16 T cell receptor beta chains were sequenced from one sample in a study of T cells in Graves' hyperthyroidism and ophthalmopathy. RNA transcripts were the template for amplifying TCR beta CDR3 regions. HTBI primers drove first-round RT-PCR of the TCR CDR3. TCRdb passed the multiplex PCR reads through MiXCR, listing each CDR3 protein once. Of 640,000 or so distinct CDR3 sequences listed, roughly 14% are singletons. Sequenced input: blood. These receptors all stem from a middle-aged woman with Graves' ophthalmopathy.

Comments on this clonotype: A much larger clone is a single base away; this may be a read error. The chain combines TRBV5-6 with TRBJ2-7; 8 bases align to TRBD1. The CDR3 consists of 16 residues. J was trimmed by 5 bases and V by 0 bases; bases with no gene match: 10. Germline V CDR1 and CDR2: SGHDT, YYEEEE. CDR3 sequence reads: CASSLGTGLVSNEQYF. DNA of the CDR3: TGTGCCAGCAGCTTGGGGACAGGGTTAGTGTCGAACGAGCAGTACTTC.

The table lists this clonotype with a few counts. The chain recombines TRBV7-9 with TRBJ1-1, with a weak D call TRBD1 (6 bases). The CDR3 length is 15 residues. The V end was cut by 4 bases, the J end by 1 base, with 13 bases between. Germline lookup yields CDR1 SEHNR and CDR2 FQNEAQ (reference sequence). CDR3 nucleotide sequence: TGTGCCAGCAGCTCGCAACAGGGTAAGAACACTGAAGCTTTCTTT. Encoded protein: CASSSQQGKNTEAFF.

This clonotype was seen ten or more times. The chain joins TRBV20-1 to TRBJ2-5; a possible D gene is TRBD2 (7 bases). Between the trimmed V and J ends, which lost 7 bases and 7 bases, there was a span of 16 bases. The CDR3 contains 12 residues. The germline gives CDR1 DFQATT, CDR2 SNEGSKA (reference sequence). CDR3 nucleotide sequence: TGCAGTGGGGGAGGGGGGCTGGGGACCCAGTACTTC. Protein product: CSGGGGLGTQYF.

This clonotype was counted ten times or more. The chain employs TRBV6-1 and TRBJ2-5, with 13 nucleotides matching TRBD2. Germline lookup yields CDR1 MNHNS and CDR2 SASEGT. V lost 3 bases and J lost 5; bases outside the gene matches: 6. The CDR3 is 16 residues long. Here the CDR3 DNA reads TGTGCCAGCAGTGACTACTGGACTAGCGGGAGCGAGACCCAGTACTTC. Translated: CASSDYWTSGSETQYF.

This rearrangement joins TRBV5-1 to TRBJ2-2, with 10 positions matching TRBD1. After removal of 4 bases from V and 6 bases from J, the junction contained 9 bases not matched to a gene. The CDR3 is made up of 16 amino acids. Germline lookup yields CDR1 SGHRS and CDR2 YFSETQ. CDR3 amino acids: CASSHGQGVSAGELFF. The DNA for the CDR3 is TGCGCCAGCAGCCACGGACAGGGGGTCAGTGCCGGGGAGCTGTTTTTT.

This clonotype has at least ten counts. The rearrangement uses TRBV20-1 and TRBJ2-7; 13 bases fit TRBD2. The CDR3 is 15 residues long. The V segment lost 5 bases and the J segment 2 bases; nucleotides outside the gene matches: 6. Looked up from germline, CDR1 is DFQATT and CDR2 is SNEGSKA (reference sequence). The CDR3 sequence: CSARLGTSGTYEQYF. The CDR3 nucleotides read TGCAGTGCTCGCTTAGGGACTAGCGGGACCTACGAGCAGTACTTC.

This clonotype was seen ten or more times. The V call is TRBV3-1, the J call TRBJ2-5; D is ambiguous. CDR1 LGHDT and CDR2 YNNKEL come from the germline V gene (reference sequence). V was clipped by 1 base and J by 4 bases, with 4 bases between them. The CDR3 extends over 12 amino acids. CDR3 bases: TGTGCCAGCAGCCAAGGTCCAGAGACCCAGTACTTC. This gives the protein CASSQGPETQYF.

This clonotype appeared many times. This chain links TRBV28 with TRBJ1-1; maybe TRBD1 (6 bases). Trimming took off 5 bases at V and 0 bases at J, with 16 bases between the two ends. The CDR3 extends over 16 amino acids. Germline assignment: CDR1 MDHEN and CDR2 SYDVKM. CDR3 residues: CASSIKLGGVNTEAFF. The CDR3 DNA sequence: TGTGCCAGCAGTATTAAACTCGGGGGCGTGAACACTGAAGCTTTCTTT.

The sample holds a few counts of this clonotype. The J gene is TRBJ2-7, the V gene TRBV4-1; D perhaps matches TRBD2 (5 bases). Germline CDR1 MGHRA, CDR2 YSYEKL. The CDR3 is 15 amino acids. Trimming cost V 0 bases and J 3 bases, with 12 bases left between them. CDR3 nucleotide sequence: TGCGCCAGCAGCCAAGAGGGCAGGAGGTACTACGAGCAGTACTTC. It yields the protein CASSQEGRRYYEQYF.

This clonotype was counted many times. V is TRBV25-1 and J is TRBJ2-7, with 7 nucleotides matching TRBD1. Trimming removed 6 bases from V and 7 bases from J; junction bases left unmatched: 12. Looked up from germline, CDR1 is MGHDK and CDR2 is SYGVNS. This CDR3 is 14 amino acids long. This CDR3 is CASRARGQTLEQYF. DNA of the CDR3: TGTGCCAGCAGAGCCAGGGGACAGACTCTTGAGCAGTACTTC.

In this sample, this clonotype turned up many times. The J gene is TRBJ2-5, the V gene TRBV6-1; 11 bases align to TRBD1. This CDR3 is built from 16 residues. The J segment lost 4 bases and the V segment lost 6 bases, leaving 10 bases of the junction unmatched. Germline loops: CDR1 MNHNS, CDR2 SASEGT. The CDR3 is CASRLPGQGARETQYF. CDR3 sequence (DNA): TGTGCCAGCAGACTGCCCGGACAGGGGGCACGAGAGACCCAGTACTTC.

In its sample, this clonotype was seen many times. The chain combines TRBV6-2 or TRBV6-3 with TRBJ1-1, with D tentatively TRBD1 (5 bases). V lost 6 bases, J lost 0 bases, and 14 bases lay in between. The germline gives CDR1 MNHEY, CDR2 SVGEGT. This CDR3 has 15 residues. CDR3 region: CASRRTGTVNTEAFF. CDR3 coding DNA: TGTGCCAGCAGGCGCACCGGGACGGTGAACACTGAAGCTTTCTTT.

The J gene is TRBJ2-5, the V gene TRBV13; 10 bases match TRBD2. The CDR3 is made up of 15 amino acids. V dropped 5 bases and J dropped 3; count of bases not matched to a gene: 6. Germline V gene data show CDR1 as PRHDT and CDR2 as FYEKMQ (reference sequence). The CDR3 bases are TGTGCCAGCAGCAACGGGCTAGCGGGGGAAGAGACCCAGTACTTC. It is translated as CASSNGLAGEETQYF.

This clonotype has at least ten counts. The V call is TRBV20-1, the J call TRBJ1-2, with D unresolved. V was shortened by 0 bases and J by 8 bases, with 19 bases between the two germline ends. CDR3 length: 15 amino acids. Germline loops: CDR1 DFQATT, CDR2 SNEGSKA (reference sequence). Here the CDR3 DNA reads TGCAGTGCTAGAGATCTTCAATTGGGTGGGCCCGGCTACACCTTC. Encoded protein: CSARDLQLGGPGYTF.

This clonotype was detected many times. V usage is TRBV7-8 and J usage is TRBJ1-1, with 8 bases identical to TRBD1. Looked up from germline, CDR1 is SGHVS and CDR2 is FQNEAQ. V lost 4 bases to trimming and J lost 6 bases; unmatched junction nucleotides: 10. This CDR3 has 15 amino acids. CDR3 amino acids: CASSSGQGGQAEAFF. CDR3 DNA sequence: TGTGCCAGCAGCTCCGGACAGGGAGGTCAGGCTGAAGCTTTCTTT.

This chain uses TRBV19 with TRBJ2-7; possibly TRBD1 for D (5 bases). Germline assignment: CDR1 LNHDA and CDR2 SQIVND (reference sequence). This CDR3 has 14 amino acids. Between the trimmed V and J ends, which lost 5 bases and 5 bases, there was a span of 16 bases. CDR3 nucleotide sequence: TGTGCCAGTAGTTCTCAGGGTATGGTCGACGAGCAGTACTTC. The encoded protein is CASSSQGMVDEQYF.